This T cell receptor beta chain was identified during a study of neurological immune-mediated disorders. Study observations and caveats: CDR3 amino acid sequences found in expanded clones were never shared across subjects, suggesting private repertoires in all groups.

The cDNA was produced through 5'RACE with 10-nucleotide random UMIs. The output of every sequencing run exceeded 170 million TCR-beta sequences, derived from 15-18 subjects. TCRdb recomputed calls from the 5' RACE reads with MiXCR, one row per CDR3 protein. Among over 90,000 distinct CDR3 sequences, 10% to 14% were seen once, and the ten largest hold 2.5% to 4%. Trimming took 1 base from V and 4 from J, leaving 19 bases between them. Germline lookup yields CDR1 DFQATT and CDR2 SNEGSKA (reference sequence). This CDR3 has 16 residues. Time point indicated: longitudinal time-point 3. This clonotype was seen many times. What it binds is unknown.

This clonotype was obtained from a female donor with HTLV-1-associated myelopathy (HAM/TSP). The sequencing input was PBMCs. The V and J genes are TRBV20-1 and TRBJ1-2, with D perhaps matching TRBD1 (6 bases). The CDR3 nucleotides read TGCAGTGCTAGAGCTCCATTGGGGGGCGCTGTCTATGGCTACACCTTC. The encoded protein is CSARAPLGGAVYGYTF.